Listed here are 11 T cell receptor beta chains from one sample, sequenced in a study of cytomegalovirus exposure and HLA in healthy donors. The primer mix had 60 Vbeta and 13 Jbeta primers. Produced via immunoSEQ multiplex PCR; TCRdb's table is partial and in-frame only. The table lists about 120,000 clones, approximately 9.4% of them singletons. The sample taken for sequencing was PBMCs. The receptors were gathered from a man aged 25-40 years in good health and CMV-seronegative.

This clone occurred a few times. The chain is built from TRBV9 and TRBJ2-7; D is possibly TRBD2 (6 bases). The V end lost 4 bases, the J end lost 2 bases, and 16 bases lay between the germline ends. The V gene's germline CDR1 is SGDLS and CDR2 YYNGEE. The CDR3 covers 15 residues. The CDR3 loop is CASSPRLGHAYEQYF. As DNA, the CDR3 is TGTGCCAGCAGCCCCCGACTAGGCCACGCCTACGAGCAGTACTTC. The full variable domain, with the rest looked up from reference TRBV9 and TRBJ2-7, is DSGVTQTPKHLITATGQRVTLRCSPRSGDLSVYWYQQSLDQGLQFLIQYYNGEERAKGNILERFSAQQFPDLHSELNLSSLELGDSALYFCASSPRLGHAYEQYFGPGTRLTVT.

This clone was observed a few times. J is TRBJ1-1 and V is TRBV29-1; the match to TRBD1 covers 7 bases. V trimming: 5 bases; J trimming: 8 bases; junction bases outside the gene matches: 14. CDR1 and CDR2 (germline): SQVTM, ANQGSEA. The CDR3 consists of 14 residues. The CDR3 nucleotides read TGCAGCGTTAATCCAAAGAGGGGGCTGGACGAAGCTTTCTTT. This codes for CSVNPKRGLDEAFF.

The chain links TRBV5-6 to TRBJ1-3; a possible D gene is TRBD1 (6 bases). The CDR3 runs 16 residues. Trimming cost V 1 base and J 0 bases, with 11 bases left between them. Looked up from germline, CDR1 is SGHDT and CDR2 is YYEEEE. Here the CDR3 DNA reads TGTGCCAGCAGCTTGTTCGACAGGAGCTCTGGAAACACCATATATTTT. It yields the protein CASSLFDRSSGNTIYF. The entire variable domain, with the rest obtained from reference TRBV5-6 and TRBJ1-3, is as follows: DAGVTQSPTHLIKTRGQQVTLRCSPKSGHDTVSWYQQALGQGPQFIFQYYEEEERQRGNFPDRFSGHQFPNYSSELNVNALLLGDSALYLCASSLFDRSSGNTIYFGEGSWLTVV.

This clone has more than one count but fewer than ten. The chain recombines TRBV4-1 with TRBJ1-4, with TRBD1 matching over 7 bases. Germline assignment: CDR1 MGHRA and CDR2 YSYEKL. CDR3 size: 15 residues. J gave up 3 bases and V 1 base, and 2 bases lay outside the gene matches. DNA of the CDR3: TGCGCCAGCAGCCAAGGGGACAGCTCTAATGAAAAACTGTTTTTT. It codes for CASSQGDSSNEKLFF.

The V call is TRBV6-1, the J call TRBJ2-7, with TRBD1 matching 8 bases. V was pared by 2 bases and J by 3 bases, with 12 bases of the junction left unmatched. In germline, CDR1 is MNHNS, CDR2 SASEGT. The length of the CDR3 is 17 residues. The CDR3 region is CASSEPGGSGTVYEQYF. CDR3 coding DNA: TGTGCCAGCAGTGAACCAGGGGGCAGTGGGACAGTCTACGAGCAGTACTTC.

The chain joins TRBV5-4 to TRBJ1-2; 8 bases fit TRBD1. After removal of 2 bases from V and 5 bases from J, the junction contained 8 bases not matched to a gene. Germline CDR1 SGHNT, CDR2 YYREEE (reference sequence). CDR3 size: 15 residues. The CDR3: CASSLGGQGLYGYTF. The DNA for the CDR3 is TGTGCCAGCAGCTTAGGAGGACAGGGATTATATGGCTACACCTTC.

V is TRBV5-1 and J is TRBJ2-3; 9 bases are shared with TRBD2. This CDR3 has 19 amino acids. V was clipped by 0 bases and J by 5 bases; unmatched bases: 16. The V gene's germline CDR1 is SGHRS and CDR2 YFSETQ. The CDR3 DNA sequence: TGCGCCAGCAGCTTGGAGAATTGGGGGGACCTAGCGGGGAAAGATACGCAGTATTTT. It encodes CASSLENWGDLAGKDTQYF.

This clone was observed a few times. The chain links TRBV28 to TRBJ1-1; perhaps TRBD1 as D (5 bases). V lost 6 bases and J lost 8, with 25 bases in between. The CDR3 covers 16 residues. Germline-derived CDR1 and CDR2 are MDHEN and SYDVKM. CDR3 in DNA: TGTGCCAGCAGCTCAACACGGGGGGGTATGTGGGGAGAAGCTTTCTTT. Translating gives CASSSTRGGMWGEAFF.

This clone came up a few times. The V and J genes are TRBV11-2 and TRBJ1-5; D possibly corresponds to TRBD1 (5 bases). The CDR3 has 13 amino acids. V lost 5 bases to trimming and J lost 3 bases, with 8 bases between them. Germline CDR1 SGHAT, CDR2 FQNNGV. Here the CDR3 reads CASSEGLNQPQHF. CDR3 nucleotides: TGTGCCAGCAGCGAGGGACTCAATCAGCCCCAGCATTTT.

As for this clone: At one end the junction does not follow the germline gene, possibly because of a read error. The CDR3 region has the DNA TGTGCCAGCAGAGTCACGGGGGTCTACGAGCAGTCCTTC. It codes for CASRVTGVYEQSF. V is TRBV2 and J is TRBJ2-7; TRBD2 is a possible D gene (6 bases). Germline values: CDR1 SNHLY, CDR2 FYNNEI. This CDR3 region has 13 residues. Supplemented by reference TRBV2 and TRBJ2-7, the full variable domain reads EPEVTQTPSHQVTQMGQEVILRCVPISNHLYFYWYRQILGQKVEFLVSFYNNEISEKSEIFDDQFSVERPDGSNFTLKIRSTKLEDSAMYFCASRVTGVYEQSFGPGTRLTVT.

The chain uses TRBV28 and TRBJ2-2, with 8 bases fitting TRBD2. The V and J ends lost 2 bases and 5 bases, in that order; junction bases with no gene match: 4. This CDR3 has 15 residues. Germline V gives CDR1 MDHEN, CDR2 SYDVKM. The DNA of the CDR3 is TGTGCCAGCAGTTTAGCGGTAGCGGGAACCGGGGAGCTGTTTTTT. As protein: CASSLAVAGTGELFF.